This T cell receptor (beta chain) was observed in a study of a mutant IDH1 vaccine in newly diagnosed glioma. About this clone: Its target is unknown.

Method: immunoSEQ multiplex PCR; TCRdb's copy keeps in-frame clones and lacks some. The sample contains about 41,000 clones, 75% to 90% of which appear only once. The germline V and J ends were trimmed by 3 bases and 4 bases, with 16 bases remaining between them. The CDR3 is 16 amino acids. The germline CDR1 and CDR2 sequences are MDHEN and SYDVKM. Time point denoted: week 35, safety follow-up. Doses comprised 300 ug of mutant IDH1 20-mer peptide each, plus topical imiquimod. Across weeks 1, 3, 5, 7, 11, 15, 19 and 23, patients received a vaccination each time, eight in all. The material was PBMCs, obtained from a glioma patient whose treatment included an IDH1 peptide vaccine. The V call is TRBV28, the J call TRBJ1-3; tentatively, D is TRBD1 (6 bases). This TCR derives from a man aged 35 to 55 with glioma. The CDR3 nucleotides are TGTGCCAGCAGTTTTACAGGGTCGCCCTTAGGAAACACCATATATTTT. It is translated as CASSFTGSPLGNTIYF.